Following are 31 T cell receptor beta chains from one sample sequenced in a study of CD8 T cells in Susac syndrome. It was with random hexamers that roughly 0.45 to 1 ug RNA was reverse transcribed. One entry per CDR3 protein, called by TCRdb with MiXCR from the immunoSEQ multiplex PCR reads. Here the sample spans 110,000 or so distinct CDR3 sequences, about 93% being singletons. The sequencing sample was made of CD4+ T cells from PBMCs. The receptors derive from a human donor in good health.

The chain is built from TRBV10-3 and TRBJ2-5; D not resolved. V was shortened by 0 bases and J by 5 bases, with 7 bases between the two germline ends. CDR3 length: 13 amino acids. The germline V gene has CDR1 ENHRY and CDR2 SYGVKD. The CDR3 DNA is TGTGCCATCAGTGAGTCGACGCGGGAGACCCAGTACTTC. Translating it yields CAISESTRETQYF.

The chain uses TRBV7-9 and TRBJ2-7; 9 positions agree with TRBD1. Germline V gene sequence: CDR1 SEHNR, CDR2 FQNEAQ (reference sequence). After removal of 4 bases from V and 0 bases from J, the junction contained 10 bases not matched to a gene. The CDR3 is 17 amino acids. This CDR3 is CASSSWTGAKDSYEQYF. Here the CDR3 DNA reads TGTGCCAGCAGCTCCTGGACAGGGGCGAAAGACTCCTACGAGCAGTACTTC.

The CDR3 sequence: CASTSQGANQPQHF. In DNA, the CDR3 is TGTGCCAGCACCTCCCAGGGGGCCAATCAGCCCCAGCATTTT. The chain carries TRBV6-2 or TRBV6-3 and TRBJ1-5, with TRBD1 matching 8 bases. The CDR3 has 14 residues. Germline CDR1 reads MNHEY; CDR2 reads SVGEGT. V gave up 7 bases and J gave up 3 bases; unmatched junction bases: 5.

The chain uses TRBV18 and TRBJ2-7, with a possible D match to TRBD2 (5 bases). The CDR3 length is 17 residues. CDR1 and CDR2 (germline): KGHSH, LQKENI. V lost 6 bases to trimming and J lost 2 bases, with 23 bases between them. CDR3 DNA: TGTGCCAGCTCCCCCAGTGGAAGGCCAGCGGAGACCTACGAGCAGTACTTC. This gives the protein CASSPSGRPAETYEQYF.

CDR3 in DNA: TGTGCCAGTAGATACGGCGTTCTGAGCAATCAGCCCCAGCATTTT. Residues: CASRYGVLSNQPQHF. The gene calls are TRBV19 and TRBJ1-5; D is unclear. The germline V and J ends were trimmed by 6 bases and 1 base, with 13 bases remaining between them. There are 15 residues in the CDR3. Germline values: CDR1 LNHDA, CDR2 SQIVND (reference sequence).

The chain carries TRBV7-8 and TRBJ2-2, with D tentatively TRBD1 (6 bases). Germline V gene sequence: CDR1 SGHVS, CDR2 FQNEAQ. V was pared by 4 bases and J by 6 bases, with 12 bases between. The CDR3 spans 14 residues. The CDR3 region has the DNA TGTGCCAGCAGCTCCTCGTACAGGGCCGGGGAGCTGTTTTTT. It specifies CASSSSYRAGELFF.

This chain connects TRBV9 to TRBJ2-1; a weak D match, TRBD1 (5 bases). The CDR3 is made up of 15 amino acids. The ends were cut back, 1 base at V and 1 base at J, with 9 bases in the middle. Germline loops: CDR1 SGDLS, CDR2 YYNGEE. CDR3 region: CASSVWGASYNEQFF. DNA of the CDR3: TGTGCCAGCAGCGTATGGGGCGCGTCCTACAATGAGCAGTTCTTC.

The gene calls are TRBV29-1 and TRBJ1-4; TRBD1 agrees at 7 bases. Losses at the gene ends were 6 bases for V and 6 bases for J; bases not matched to a gene: 4. The length of the CDR3 is 12 residues. Germline V lookup: CDR1 SQVTM, CDR2 ANQGSEA. The CDR3 here is CSVRTGDEKLFF. The CDR3 DNA reads TGCAGCGTCCGGACAGGAGATGAAAAACTGTTTTTT.

The chain recombines TRBV14 with TRBJ2-1; D is perhaps TRBD2 (5 bases). The CDR3 extends over 18 amino acids. Germline values: CDR1 SGHDN, CDR2 FVKESK. The ends were cut back, 0 bases at V and 0 bases at J, with 15 bases in the middle. For the CDR3, the DNA is TGTGCCAGCAGCCAAGAACGAGCGGCGCTTAGCTCCTACAATGAGCAGTTCTTC. Its translation is CASSQERAALSSYNEQFF.

The chain carries TRBV6-2 or TRBV6-3 and TRBJ1-4, with D uncertain. Trimming took 4 bases from V and 3 from J, leaving 9 bases between them. Germline V lookup: CDR1 MNHEY, CDR2 SVGEGT. This CDR3 is 14 amino acids long. The CDR3 DNA reads TGTGCCAGCAGTTTCATCGAGGCTAATGAAAAACTGTTTTTT. Residues: CASSFIEANEKLFF.

This chain uses TRBV29-1 with TRBJ2-7; no reliable D call. This CDR3 has 12 residues. V was shortened by 6 bases and J by 3 bases, with 12 bases between the two germline ends. Germline V CDR1 and CDR2: SQVTM, ANQGSEA. CDR3 DNA sequence: TGCAGCGTCTCTTCTCTTTACTACGAGCAGTACTTC. It yields the protein CSVSSLYYEQYF.

The rearrangement uses TRBV11-2 and TRBJ2-5; D gene ambiguous. CDR3 length: 12 amino acids. Trimming stripped 5 bases from V and 7 bases from J, with 11 bases between. CDR1 and CDR2 (germline): SGHAT, FQNNGV. CDR3 sequence: CASSPERRTQYF. As DNA, the CDR3 is TGTGCCAGCAGCCCCGAGAGGAGGACCCAGTACTTC.

The V call is TRBV11-2, the J call TRBJ2-2; D tentatively reads TRBD1 or TRBD2 (5 bases each). Trimming pared 2 bases from V and 5 bases from J, leaving 18 bases between. Germline CDR1 reads SGHAT; CDR2 reads FQNNGV. CDR3 size: 17 residues. CDR3 sequence: CASSLRGPSLMTGELFF. The DNA of the CDR3 is TGTGCCAGCAGCTTACGGGGACCTAGTCTAATGACCGGGGAGCTGTTTTTT.

The J gene is TRBJ1-1, the V gene TRBV18, with D perhaps TRBD1 (5 bases). V lost 3 bases, J lost 1 base, and 6 bases lay in between. The CDR3 totals 13 residues. CDR1 is KGHSH, CDR2 LQKENI, per germline. The CDR3 reads CASSPQGNTEAFF. DNA of the CDR3: TGTGCCAGCTCACCTCAGGGGAACACTGAAGCTTTCTTT.

J is TRBJ2-2 and V is TRBV5-4, with TRBD2 as a possible D gene (5 bases). The CDR3 has 16 residues. V lost 0 bases and J lost 7, with 16 bases in between. Per the germline V gene, CDR1 is SGHNT and CDR2 is YYREEE (reference sequence). Here the CDR3 reads CASSLEASSLVGELFF. CDR3 in DNA: TGTGCCAGCAGCTTGGAGGCTAGCAGCTTGGTCGGGGAGCTGTTTTTT.

The V call is TRBV3-1, the J call TRBJ2-7; D possibly corresponds to TRBD1 (5 bases). Trimming took 1 base from V and 9 from J, leaving 10 bases between them. The CDR3 is 12 residues long. Per the germline V gene, CDR1 is LGHDT and CDR2 is YNNKEL (reference sequence). CDR3 sequence: CASSQGQGGQYF. The CDR3 DNA reads as TGTGCCAGCAGCCAAGGGCAGGGTGGGCAGTACTTC.

The chain employs TRBV5-1 and TRBJ2-4; 8 bases are a match to TRBD1. This CDR3 region has 13 residues. CDR1 and CDR2 from the germline V gene are SGHRS and YFSETQ. J lost 8 bases, V lost 3 bases, and 4 bases had no gene match. CDR3: CASSWQGADIQYF. In nucleotides, the CDR3 is TGCGCCAGCAGCTGGCAGGGGGCCGACATTCAGTACTTC. Full variable domain (rest looked up from reference TRBV5-1 and TRBJ2-4): KAGVTQTPRYLIKTRGQQVTLSCSPISGHRSVSWYQQTPGQGLQFLFEYFSETQRNKGNFPGRFSGRQFSNSRSEMNVSTLELGDSALYLCASSWQGADIQYFGAGTRLSVL.

V and J are TRBV20-1 and TRBJ2-5; the D gene is possibly TRBD1 (6 bases). V dropped 3 bases and J dropped 5 bases, with 19 bases sitting between them. Germline V CDR1 and CDR2: DFQATT, SNEGSKA (reference sequence). The CDR3 runs to 15 residues. In nucleotides, the CDR3 is TGCAGTGCTAGCCCCCAGCAGGGGATCGCGGAGACCCAGTACTTC. Its protein is CSASPQQGIAETQYF.

The V and J genes are TRBV20-1 and TRBJ2-3; TRBD2 might be the D (5 bases). Germline values: CDR1 DFQATT, CDR2 SNEGSKA (reference sequence). CDR3 length: 15 amino acids. The V end lost 5 bases, the J end lost 3 bases, and 18 bases lay between the germline ends. This CDR3 reads CSAPPGVSMTDTQYF. The CDR3 bases are TGCAGTGCTCCCCCCGGGGTCTCTATGACAGATACGCAGTATTTT.

This chain uses TRBV7-2 with TRBJ2-6; the D is unclear. CDR3 size: 15 residues. V was pared by 4 bases and J by 2 bases, with 9 bases between. CDR1 and CDR2 from the germline V gene are SGHTA and FQGNSA. CDR3 amino acids: CASSYGQPGANVLTF. The DNA for the CDR3 is TGTGCCAGCAGCTACGGGCAACCTGGGGCCAACGTCCTGACTTTC. The full variable domain, completed using reference TRBV7-2 and TRBJ2-6, is GAGVSQSPSNKVTEKGKDVELRCDPISGHTALYWYRQSLGQGLEFLIYFQGNSAPDKSGLPSDRFSAERTGGSVSTLTIQRTQQEDSAVYLCASSYGQPGANVLTFGAGSRLTVL.

This chain uses TRBV29-1 with TRBJ1-1, with TRBD1 matching over 8 bases. This CDR3 is 14 amino acids long. Germline CDR1 and CDR2: SQVTM and ANQGSEA. The J segment lost 2 bases and the V segment lost 5 bases, leaving 7 bases of the junction unmatched. The CDR3 nucleotides are TGCAGCGTTATCGCAGGGGGCGGCAACACTGAAGCTTTCTTT. It yields the protein CSVIAGGGNTEAFF. Filled out from reference TRBV29-1 and TRBJ1-1, the complete variable domain reads SAVISQKPSRDICQRGTSLTIQCQVDSQVTMMFWYRQQPGQSLTLIATANQGSEATYESGFVIDKFPISRPNLTFSTLTVSNMSPEDSSIYLCSVIAGGGNTEAFFGQGTRLTVV.

The V call is TRBV14, the J call TRBJ1-4, with D perhaps matching TRBD1 (6 bases). Trimming removed 0 bases from V and 6 bases from J, with 11 bases in between. Germline values: CDR1 SGHDN, CDR2 FVKESK. This CDR3 region has 15 residues. The CDR3 DNA reads TGTGCCAGCAGCCAAGACAGAGGGGGGCATGAAAAACTGTTTTTT. Translating it yields CASSQDRGGHEKLFF.

This clonotype was seen just once. J is TRBJ2-7 and V is TRBV9; TRBD2 aligns across 9 bases. J was trimmed by 5 bases and V by 2 bases; bases with no gene match: 8. Germline CDR1 and CDR2: SGDLS and YYNGEE. The CDR3 covers 15 residues. The CDR3 coding sequence is TGTGCCAGCAGCGTCTCGGGGACTAGCAACCACGAGCAGTACTTC. Its translation: CASSVSGTSNHEQYF. Supplemented by reference TRBV9 and TRBJ2-7, the full variable domain reads DSGVTQTPKHLITATGQRVTLRCSPRSGDLSVYWYQQSLDQGLQFLIQYYNGEERAKGNILERFSAQQFPDLHSELNLSSLELGDSALYFCASSVSGTSNHEQYFGPGTRLTVT.

This chain connects TRBV20-1 to TRBJ2-3; 8 nucleotides match TRBD2. With V trimmed by 0 bases and J by 7 bases, 9 bases remained unmatched. This CDR3 is built from 15 residues. The V gene's germline CDR1 is DFQATT and CDR2 SNEGSKA (reference sequence). The chain's CDR3 is CSARDIREGRNTQYF. CDR3 DNA sequence: TGCAGTGCTAGAGATATACGGGAGGGCCGGAATACGCAGTATTTT.

This clonotype was observed once. The chain combines TRBV29-1 with TRBJ2-1, with D perhaps matching TRBD2 (6 bases). This CDR3 contains 14 residues. Germline loops: CDR1 SQVTM, CDR2 ANQGSEA. Trimming took 1 base from V and 8 from J, leaving 15 bases between them. In DNA, the CDR3 is TGCAGCGTTGAAGTTGGAGGAGGGGTGGATGAGCAGTTCTTC. This translates into CSVEVGGGVDEQFF.

This chain joins TRBV2 and TRBJ1-1; D call uncertain. CDR3 size: 12 residues. V was shortened by 7 bases and J by 0 bases, with 6 bases between the two germline ends. Germline V gives CDR1 SNHLY, CDR2 FYNNEI. CDR3 sequence reads: CASMIMNTEAFF. The CDR3 nucleotides are TGTGCCAGCATGATCATGAACACTGAAGCTTTCTTT.

V is TRBV20-1 and J is TRBJ2-3; TRBD2 is a possible D gene (6 bases). The CDR3 is 15 amino acids. The V end lost 3 bases, the J end lost 6 bases, and 19 bases lay between the germline ends. Germline V CDR1 and CDR2: DFQATT, SNEGSKA (reference sequence). CDR3 amino acids: CSARSLASRVDTQYF. DNA for the CDR3: TGCAGTGCTAGGTCCCTAGCGTCTAGGGTGGATACGCAGTATTTT.

The chain couples TRBV2 to TRBJ2-3; 9 bases align to TRBD2. The CDR3 is 15 residues long. The V gene end was trimmed by 4 bases and the J gene end by 5 bases; junction bases not matched to a gene: 7. Germline CDR1 is SNHLY and CDR2 is FYNNEI. CDR3 sequence (DNA): TGTGCCAGCAGTGCAATAGCGGGAGTGAGAGATACGCAGTATTTT. This sequence encodes CASSAIAGVRDTQYF.

The chain employs TRBV5-1 and TRBJ2-3; no firm D call. The CDR3 loop spans 16 amino acids. The germline V gene has CDR1 SGHRS and CDR2 YFSETQ. V lost 7 bases to trimming and J lost 1 base, with 19 bases between them. The DNA for the CDR3 is TGCGCCAGCTCTACAGTTACCCCTCGGGGCACAGATACGCAGTATTTT. Its translation: CASSTVTPRGTDTQYF.

This sequence joins TRBV19 and TRBJ1-5; 8 nucleotides align to TRBD1. The CDR3 is 14 amino acids. CDR1 LNHDA and CDR2 SQIVND come from the germline V gene (reference sequence). Trimming took 3 bases from V and 4 from J; bases not matched to a gene: 2. This CDR3 reads CASSMTGVNQPQHF. The DNA for the CDR3 is TGTGCCAGTAGTATGACAGGGGTAAATCAGCCCCAGCATTTT.

The chain combines TRBV14 with TRBJ2-3; D not resolved. Between the trimmed V and J ends, which lost 0 bases and 2 bases, there was a span of 6 bases. The CDR3 has 14 residues. CDR1 and CDR2 (germline): SGHDN, FVKESK. The CDR3 is CASSQELHTDTQYF. CDR3 coding DNA: TGTGCCAGCAGCCAAGAACTTCACACAGATACGCAGTATTTT. Based on the CDR3 plus reference TRBV14 and TRBJ2-3, the full variable domain is EAGVTQFPSHSVIEKGQTVTLRCDPISGHDNLYWYRRVMGKEIKFLLHFVKESKQDESGMPNNRFLAERTGGTYSTLKVQPAELEDSGVYFCASSQELHTDTQYFGPGTRLTVL.